Below, one TCR beta chain is given with its context. The PCR was carried out with 60 Vbeta primers and 13 Jbeta primers. Study processing details: Around 80 million unique TCR beta chains, roughly 11 million of them shared, were counted by a later analysis. The protocol was immunoSEQ multiplex PCR, while the TCRdb copy is restricted to in-frame clones and leaves out a portion. V and J calls and clone size are those listed in that table; D and trimming were worked out from the DNA. The sample shows about 190,000 clones, approximately 77% of them seen only once. The data were obtained in a study of cytomegalovirus exposure and HLA in healthy donors. The CDR3 spans 13 residues. V dropped 2 bases and J dropped 4 bases, with 7 bases sitting between them. Germline V gives CDR1 KGHSH, CDR2 LQKENI.

This TCR came from a man in his forties or fifties in good health and CMV-seropositive. Sequenced input: PBMCs. The V and J genes are TRBV18 and TRBJ2-3; unclear D gene. The CDR3 DNA reads TGTGCCAGCTCACCATCGGCGGCAGATACGCAGTATTTT. Amino acids: CASSPSAADTQYF.